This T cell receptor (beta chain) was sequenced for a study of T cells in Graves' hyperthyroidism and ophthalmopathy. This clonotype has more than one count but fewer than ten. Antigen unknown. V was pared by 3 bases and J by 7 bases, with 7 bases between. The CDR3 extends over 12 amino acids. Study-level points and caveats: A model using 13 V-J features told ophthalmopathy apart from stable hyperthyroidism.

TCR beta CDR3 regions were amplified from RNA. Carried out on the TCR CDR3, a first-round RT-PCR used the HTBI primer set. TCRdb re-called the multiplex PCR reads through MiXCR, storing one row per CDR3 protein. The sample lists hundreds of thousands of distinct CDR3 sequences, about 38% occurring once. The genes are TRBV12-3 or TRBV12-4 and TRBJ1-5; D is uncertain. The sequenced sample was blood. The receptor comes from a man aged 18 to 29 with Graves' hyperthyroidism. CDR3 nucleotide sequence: TGTGCCAGCAGTTTTTTCCAGCAGCCCCAGCATTTT. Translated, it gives CASSFFQQPQHF.